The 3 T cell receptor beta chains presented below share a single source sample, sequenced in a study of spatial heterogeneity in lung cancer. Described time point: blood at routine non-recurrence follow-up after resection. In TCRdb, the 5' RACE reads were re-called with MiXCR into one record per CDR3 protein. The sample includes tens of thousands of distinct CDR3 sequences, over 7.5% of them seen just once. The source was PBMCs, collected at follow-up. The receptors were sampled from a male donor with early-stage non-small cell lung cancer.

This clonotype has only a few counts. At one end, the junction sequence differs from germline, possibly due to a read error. The CDR3 DNA reads as TGTGCCAGCAGCTCCGGTGCTCCCCGGGACTTC. It yields the protein CASSSGAPRDF. This sequence joins TRBV11-2 and TRBJ2-7; D is unresolved. The V gene's germline CDR1 is SGHAT and CDR2 FQNNGV. The CDR3 consists of 11 residues.

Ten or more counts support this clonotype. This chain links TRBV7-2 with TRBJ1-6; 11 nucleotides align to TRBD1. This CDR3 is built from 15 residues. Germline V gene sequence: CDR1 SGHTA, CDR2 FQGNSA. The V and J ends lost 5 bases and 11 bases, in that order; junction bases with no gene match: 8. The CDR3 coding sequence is TGTGCCAGCAGCCTTGGACAGGGGGCATGGCCACCCCTCCACTTT. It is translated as CASSLGQGAWPPLHF.

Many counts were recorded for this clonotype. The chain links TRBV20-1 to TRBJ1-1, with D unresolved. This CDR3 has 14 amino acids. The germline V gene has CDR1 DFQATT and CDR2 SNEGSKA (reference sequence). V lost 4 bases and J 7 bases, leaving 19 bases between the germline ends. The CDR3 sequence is CSAIRPERAVEAFF. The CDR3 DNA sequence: TGCAGTGCTATTAGACCTGAAAGGGCGGTTGAAGCTTTCTTT.